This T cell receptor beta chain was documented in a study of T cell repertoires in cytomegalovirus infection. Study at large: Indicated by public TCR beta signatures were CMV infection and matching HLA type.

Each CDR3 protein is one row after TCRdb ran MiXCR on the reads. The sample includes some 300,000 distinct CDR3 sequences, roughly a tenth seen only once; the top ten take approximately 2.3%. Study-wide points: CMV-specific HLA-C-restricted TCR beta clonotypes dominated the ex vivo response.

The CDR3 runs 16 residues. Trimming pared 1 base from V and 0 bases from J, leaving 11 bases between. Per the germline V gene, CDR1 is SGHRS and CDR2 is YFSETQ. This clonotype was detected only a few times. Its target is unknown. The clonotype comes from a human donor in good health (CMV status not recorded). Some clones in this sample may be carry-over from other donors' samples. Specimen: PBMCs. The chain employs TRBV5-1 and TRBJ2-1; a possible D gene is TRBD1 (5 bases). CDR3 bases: TGCGCCAGCAGCTTGAAGTCAGGGTCCTCCTACAATGAGCAGTTCTTC. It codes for CASSLKSGSSYNEQFF.